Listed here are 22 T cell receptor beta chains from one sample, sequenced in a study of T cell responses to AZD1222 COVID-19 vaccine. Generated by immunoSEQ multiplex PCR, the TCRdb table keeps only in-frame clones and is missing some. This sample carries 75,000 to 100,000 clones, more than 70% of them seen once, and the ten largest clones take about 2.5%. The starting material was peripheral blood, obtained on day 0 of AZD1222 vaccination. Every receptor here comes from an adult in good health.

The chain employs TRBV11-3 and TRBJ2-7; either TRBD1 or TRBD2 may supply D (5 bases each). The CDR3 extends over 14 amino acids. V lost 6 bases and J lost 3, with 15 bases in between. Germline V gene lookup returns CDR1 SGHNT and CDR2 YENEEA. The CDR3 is CASSLRGKSYEQYF. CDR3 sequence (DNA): TGTGCCAGCAGTCTTCGGGGCAAGAGCTACGAGCAGTACTTC.

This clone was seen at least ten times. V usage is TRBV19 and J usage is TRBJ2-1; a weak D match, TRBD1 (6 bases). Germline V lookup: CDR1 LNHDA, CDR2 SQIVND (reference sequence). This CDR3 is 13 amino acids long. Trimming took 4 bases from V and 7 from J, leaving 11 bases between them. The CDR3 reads CASSRTDFNEQFF. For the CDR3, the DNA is TGTGCCAGTAGTAGGACAGATTTTAATGAGCAGTTCTTC.

The CDR3 is CASSRRGGYNEQFF. The CDR3 nucleotides read TGTGCCAGCAGCCGGCGGGGGGGCTACAATGAGCAGTTCTTC. This sequence joins TRBV7-8 and TRBJ2-1, with 9 bases lining up with TRBD2. The V segment lost 5 bases and the J segment 3 bases; nucleotides outside the gene matches: 2. Germline V lookup: CDR1 SGHVS, CDR2 FQNEAQ. The CDR3 is 14 residues long.

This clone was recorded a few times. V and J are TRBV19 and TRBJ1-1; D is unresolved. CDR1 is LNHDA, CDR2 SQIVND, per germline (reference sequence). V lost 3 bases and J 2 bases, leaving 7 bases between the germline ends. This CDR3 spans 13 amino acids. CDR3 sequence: CASSMSFNTEAFF. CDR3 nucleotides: TGTGCCAGTAGTATGTCCTTTAACACTGAAGCTTTCTTT. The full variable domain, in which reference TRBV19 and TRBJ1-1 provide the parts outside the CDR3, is DGGITQSPKYLFRKEGQNVTLSCEQNLNHDAMYWYRQDPGQGLRLIYYSQIVNDFQKGDIAEGYSVSREKKESFPLTVTSAQKNPTAFYLCASSMSFNTEAFFGQGTRLTVV.

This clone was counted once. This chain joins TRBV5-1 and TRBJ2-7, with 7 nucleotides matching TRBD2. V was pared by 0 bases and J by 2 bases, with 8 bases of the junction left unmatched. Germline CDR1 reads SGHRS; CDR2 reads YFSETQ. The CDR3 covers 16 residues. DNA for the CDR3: TGCGCCAGCAGCTTGGAAGCGGGGTTCACCCCCTACGAGCAGTACTTC. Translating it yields CASSLEAGFTPYEQYF. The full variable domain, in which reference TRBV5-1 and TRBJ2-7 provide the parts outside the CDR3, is KAGVTQTPRYLIKTRGQQVTLSCSPISGHRSVSWYQQTPGQGLQFLFEYFSETQRNKGNFPGRFSGRQFSNSRSEMNVSTLELGDSALYLCASSLEAGFTPYEQYFGPGTRLTVT.

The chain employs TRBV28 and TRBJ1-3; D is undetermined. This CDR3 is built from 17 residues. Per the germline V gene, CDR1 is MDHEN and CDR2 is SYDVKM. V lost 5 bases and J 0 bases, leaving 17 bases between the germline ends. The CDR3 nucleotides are TGTGCCAGCAGTCCCCCGGCGGAGCCAACCTCTGGAAACACCATATATTTT. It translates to CASSPPAEPTSGNTIYF.

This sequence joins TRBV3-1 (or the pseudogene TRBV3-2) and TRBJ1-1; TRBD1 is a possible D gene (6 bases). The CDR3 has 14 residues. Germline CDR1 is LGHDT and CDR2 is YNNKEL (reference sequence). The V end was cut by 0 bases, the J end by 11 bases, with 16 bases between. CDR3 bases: TGTGCCAGCAGCCAAGATGGGGGCCGTACGGGCGCTTTCTTT. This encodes CASSQDGGRTGAFF.

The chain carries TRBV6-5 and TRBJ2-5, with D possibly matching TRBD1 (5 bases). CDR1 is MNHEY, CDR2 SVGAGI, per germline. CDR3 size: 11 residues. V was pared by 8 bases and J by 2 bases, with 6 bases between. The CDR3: CASAGQETQYF. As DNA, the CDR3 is TGTGCCAGCGCAGGGCAAGAGACCCAGTACTTC.

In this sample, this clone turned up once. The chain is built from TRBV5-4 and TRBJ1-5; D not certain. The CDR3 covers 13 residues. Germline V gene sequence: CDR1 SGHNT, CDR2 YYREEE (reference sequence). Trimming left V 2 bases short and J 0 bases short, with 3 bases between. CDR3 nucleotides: TGTGCCAGCAGCTTTGATAGCAATCAGCCCCAGCATTTT. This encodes CASSFDSNQPQHF. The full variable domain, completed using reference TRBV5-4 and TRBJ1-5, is ETGVTQSPTHLIKTRGQQVTLRCSSQSGHNTVSWYQQALGQGPQFIFQYYREEENGRGNFPPRFSGLQFPNYSSELNVNALELDDSALYLCASSFDSNQPQHFGDGTRLSIL.

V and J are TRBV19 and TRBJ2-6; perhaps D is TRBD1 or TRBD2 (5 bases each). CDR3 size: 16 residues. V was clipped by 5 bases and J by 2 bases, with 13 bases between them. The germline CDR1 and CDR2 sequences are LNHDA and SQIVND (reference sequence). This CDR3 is CASSPPRGAGANVLTF. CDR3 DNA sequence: TGTGCCAGTAGTCCCCCCAGAGGGGCTGGGGCCAACGTCCTGACTTTC.

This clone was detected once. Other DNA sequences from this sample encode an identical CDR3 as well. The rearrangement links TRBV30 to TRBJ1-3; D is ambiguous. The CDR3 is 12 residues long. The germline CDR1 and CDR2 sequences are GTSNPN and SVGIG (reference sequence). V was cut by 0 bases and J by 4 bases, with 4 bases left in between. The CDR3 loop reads CAWSVQGNTIYF. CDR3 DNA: TGTGCCTGGAGTGTACAGGGAAACACCATATATTTT. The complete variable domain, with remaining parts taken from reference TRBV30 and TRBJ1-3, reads SQTIHQWPATLVQPVGSPLSLECTVEGTSNPNLYWYRQAAGRGLQLLFYSVGIGQISSEVPQNLSASRPQDRQFILSSKKLLLSDSGFYLCAWSVQGNTIYFGEGSWLTVV.

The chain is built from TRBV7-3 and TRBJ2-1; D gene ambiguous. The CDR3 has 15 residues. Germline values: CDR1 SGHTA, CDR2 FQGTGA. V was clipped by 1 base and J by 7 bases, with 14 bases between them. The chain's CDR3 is CASSLRAGTSNEQFF. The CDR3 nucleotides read TGTGCCAGCAGCTTAAGGGCAGGAACCAGTAATGAGCAGTTCTTC.

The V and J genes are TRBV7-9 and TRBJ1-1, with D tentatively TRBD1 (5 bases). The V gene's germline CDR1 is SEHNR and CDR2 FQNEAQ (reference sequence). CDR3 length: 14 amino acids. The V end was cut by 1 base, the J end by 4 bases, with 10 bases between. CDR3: CASSLVDRPTEAFF. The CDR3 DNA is TGTGCCAGCAGCTTAGTTGACAGACCCACTGAAGCTTTCTTT.

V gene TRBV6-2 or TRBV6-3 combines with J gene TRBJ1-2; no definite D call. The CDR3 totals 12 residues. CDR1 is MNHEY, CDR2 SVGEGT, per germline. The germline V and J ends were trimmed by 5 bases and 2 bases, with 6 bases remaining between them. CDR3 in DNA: TGTGCCAGCAGTCAGAAAAACTATGGCTACACCTTC. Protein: CASSQKNYGYTF.

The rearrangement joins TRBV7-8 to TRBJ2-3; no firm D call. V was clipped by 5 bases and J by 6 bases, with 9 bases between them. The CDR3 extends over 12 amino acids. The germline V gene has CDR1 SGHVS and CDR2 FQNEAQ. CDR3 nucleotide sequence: TGTGCCAGCAGCCGAAATCACGATACGCAGTATTTT. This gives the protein CASSRNHDTQYF.

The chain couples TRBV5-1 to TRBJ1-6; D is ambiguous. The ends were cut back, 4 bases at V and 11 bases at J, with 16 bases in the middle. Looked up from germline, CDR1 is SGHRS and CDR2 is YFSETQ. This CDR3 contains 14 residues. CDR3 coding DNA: TGCGCCAGCAGCAAGGTGGAGGGCCGAGCACCCCTCCACTTT. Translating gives CASSKVEGRAPLHF.

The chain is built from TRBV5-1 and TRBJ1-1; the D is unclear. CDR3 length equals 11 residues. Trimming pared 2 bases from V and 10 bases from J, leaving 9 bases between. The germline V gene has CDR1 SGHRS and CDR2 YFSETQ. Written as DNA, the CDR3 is TGCGCCAGCAGCTTCGAGGGAACAGCTTTCTTT. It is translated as CASSFEGTAFF. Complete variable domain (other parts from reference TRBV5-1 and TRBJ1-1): KAGVTQTPRYLIKTRGQQVTLSCSPISGHRSVSWYQQTPGQGLQFLFEYFSETQRNKGNFPGRFSGRQFSNSRSEMNVSTLELGDSALYLCASSFEGTAFFGQGTRLTVV.

CDR3: CASSHRGTGELFF. The CDR3 DNA is TGTGCCAGCAGTCACAGGGGCACCGGGGAGCTGTTTTTT. J is TRBJ2-2 and V is TRBV6-5; 7 bases are a match to TRBD1. CDR1 MNHEY and CDR2 SVGAGI come from the germline V gene. The V segment lost 5 bases and the J segment 4 bases; nucleotides outside the gene matches: 1. The CDR3 totals 13 residues.

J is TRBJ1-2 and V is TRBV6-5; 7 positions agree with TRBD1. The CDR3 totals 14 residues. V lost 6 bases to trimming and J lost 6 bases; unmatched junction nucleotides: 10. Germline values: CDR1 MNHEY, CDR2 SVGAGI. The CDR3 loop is CASRRQGMVNGYTF. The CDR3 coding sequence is TGTGCCAGCAGGAGACAGGGAATGGTTAATGGCTACACCTTC.

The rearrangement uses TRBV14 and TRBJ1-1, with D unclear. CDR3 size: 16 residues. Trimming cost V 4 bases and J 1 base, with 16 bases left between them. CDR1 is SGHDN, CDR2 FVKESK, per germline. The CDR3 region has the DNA TGTGCCAGCAGCCCCGCGACGGCGGCGAGGAACACTGAAGCTTTCTTT. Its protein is CASSPATAARNTEAFF.

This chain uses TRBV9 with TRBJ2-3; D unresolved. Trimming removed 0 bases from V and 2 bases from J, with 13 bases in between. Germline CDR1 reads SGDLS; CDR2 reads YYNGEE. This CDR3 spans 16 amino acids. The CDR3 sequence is CASSVEVVGATDTQYF. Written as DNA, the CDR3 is TGTGCCAGCAGCGTAGAGGTTGTTGGAGCCACAGATACGCAGTATTTT.

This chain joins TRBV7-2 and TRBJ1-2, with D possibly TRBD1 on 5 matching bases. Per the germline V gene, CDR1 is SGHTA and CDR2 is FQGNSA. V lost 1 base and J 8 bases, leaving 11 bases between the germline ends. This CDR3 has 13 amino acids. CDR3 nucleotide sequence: TGTGCCAGCAGCTTAGTCGTGGGGCTCGGCTACACCTTC. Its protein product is CASSLVVGLGYTF.